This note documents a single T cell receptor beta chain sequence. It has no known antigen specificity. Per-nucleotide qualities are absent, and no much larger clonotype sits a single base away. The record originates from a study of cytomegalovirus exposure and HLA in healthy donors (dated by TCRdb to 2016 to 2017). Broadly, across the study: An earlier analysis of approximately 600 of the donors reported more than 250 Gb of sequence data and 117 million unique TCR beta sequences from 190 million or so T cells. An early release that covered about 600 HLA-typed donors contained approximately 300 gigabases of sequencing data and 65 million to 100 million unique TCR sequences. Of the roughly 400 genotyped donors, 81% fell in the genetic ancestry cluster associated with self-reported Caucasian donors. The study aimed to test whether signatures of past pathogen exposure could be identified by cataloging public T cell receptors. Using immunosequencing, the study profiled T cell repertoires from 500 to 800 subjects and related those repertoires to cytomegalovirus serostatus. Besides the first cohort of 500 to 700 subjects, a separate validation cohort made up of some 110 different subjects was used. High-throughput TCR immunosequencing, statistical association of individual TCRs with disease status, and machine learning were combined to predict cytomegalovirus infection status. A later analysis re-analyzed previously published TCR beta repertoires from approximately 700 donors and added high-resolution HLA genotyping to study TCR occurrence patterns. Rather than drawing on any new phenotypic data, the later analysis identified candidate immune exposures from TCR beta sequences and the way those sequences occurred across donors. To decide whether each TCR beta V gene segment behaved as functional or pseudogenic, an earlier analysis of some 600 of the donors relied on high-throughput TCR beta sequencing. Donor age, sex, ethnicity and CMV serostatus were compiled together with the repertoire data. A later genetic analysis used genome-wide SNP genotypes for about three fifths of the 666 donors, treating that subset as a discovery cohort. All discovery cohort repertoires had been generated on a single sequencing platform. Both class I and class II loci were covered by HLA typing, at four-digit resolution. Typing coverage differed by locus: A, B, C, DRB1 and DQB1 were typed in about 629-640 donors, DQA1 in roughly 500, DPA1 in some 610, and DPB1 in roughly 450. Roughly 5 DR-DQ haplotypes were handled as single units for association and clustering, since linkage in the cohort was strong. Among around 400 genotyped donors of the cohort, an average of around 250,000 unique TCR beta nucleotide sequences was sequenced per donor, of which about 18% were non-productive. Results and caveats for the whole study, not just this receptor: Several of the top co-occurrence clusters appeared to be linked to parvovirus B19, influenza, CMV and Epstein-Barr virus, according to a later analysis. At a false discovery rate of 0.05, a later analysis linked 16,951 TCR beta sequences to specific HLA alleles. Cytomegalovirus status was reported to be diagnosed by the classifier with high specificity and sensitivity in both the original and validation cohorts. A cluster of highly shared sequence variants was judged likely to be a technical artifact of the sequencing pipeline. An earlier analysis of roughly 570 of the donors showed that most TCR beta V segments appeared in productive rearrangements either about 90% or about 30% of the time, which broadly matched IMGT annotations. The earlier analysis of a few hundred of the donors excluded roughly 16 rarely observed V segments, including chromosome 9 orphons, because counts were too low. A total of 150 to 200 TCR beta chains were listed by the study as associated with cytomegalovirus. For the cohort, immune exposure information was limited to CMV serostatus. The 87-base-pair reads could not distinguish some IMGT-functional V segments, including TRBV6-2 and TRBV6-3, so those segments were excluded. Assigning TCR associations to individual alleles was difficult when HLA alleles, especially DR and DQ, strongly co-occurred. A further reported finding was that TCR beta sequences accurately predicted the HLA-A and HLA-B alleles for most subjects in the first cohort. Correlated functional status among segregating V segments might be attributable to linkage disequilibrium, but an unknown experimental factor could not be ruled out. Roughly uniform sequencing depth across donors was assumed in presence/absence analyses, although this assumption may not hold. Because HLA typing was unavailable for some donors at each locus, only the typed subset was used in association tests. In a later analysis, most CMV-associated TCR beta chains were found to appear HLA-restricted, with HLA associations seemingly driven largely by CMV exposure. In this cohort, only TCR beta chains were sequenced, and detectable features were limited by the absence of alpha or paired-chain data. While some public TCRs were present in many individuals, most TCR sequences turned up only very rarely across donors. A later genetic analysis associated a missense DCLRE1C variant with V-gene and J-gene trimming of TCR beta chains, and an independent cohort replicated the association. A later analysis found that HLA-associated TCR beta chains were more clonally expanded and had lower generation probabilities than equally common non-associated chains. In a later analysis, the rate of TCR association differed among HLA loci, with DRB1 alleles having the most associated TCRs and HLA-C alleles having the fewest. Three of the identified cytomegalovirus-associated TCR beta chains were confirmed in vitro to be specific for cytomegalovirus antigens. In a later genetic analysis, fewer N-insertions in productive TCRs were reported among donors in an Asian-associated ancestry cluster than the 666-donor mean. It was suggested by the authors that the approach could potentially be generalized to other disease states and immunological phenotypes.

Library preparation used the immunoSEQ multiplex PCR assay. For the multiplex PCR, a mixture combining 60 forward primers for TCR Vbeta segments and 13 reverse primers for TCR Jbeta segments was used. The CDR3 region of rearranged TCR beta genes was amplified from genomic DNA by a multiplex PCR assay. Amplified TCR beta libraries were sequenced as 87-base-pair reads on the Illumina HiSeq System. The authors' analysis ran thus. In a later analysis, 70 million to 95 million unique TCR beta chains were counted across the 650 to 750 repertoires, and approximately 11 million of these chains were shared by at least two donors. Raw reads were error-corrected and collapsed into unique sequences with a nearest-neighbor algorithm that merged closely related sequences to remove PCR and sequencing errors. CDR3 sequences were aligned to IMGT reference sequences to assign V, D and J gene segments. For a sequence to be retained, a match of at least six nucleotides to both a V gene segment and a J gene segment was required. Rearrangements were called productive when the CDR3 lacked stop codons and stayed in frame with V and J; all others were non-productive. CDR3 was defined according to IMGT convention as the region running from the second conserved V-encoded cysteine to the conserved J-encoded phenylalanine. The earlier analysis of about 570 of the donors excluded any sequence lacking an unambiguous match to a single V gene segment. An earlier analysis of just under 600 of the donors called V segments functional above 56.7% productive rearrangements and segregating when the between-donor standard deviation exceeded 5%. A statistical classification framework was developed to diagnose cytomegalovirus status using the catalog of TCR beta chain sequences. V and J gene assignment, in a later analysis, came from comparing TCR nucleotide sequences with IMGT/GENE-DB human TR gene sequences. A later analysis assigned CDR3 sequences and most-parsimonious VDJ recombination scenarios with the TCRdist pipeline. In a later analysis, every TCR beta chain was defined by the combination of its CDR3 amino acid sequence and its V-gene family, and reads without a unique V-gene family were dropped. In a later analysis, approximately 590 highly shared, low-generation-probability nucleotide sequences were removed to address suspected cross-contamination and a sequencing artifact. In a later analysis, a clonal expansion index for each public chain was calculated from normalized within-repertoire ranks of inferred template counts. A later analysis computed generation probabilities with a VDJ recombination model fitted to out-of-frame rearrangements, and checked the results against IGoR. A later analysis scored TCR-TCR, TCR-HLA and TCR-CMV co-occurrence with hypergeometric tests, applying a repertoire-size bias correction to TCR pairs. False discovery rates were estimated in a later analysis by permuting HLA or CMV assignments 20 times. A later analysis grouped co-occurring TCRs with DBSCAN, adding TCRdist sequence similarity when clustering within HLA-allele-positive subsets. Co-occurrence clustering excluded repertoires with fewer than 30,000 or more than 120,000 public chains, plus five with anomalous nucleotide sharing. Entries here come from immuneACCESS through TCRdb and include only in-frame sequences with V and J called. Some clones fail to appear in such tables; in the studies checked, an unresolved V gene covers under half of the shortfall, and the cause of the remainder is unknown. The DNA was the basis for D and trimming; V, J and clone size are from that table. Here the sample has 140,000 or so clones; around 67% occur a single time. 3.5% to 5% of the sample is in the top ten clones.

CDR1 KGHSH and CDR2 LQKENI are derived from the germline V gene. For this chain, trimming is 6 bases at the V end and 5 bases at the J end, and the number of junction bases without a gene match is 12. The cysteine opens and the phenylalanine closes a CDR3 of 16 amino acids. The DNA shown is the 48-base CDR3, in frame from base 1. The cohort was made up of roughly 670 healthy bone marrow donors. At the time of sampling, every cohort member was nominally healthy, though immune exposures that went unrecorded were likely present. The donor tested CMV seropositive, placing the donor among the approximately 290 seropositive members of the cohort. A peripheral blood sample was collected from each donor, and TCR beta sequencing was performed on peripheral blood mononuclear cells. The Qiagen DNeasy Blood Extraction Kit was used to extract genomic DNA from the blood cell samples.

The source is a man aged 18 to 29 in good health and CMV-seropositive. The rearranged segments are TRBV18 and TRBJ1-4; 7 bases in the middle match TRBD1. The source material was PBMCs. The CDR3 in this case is CASSLTGRWENEKLFF. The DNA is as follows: TGTGCCAGCTCTCTGACAGGGAGGTGGGAGAATGAAAAACTGTTTTTT.